These 27 T cell receptor beta chains were all obtained from the same sample, sequenced in a study of T-cell memory formation after mild COVID-19. TCRdb used MiXCR to reprocess the 5' RACE reads, holding one entry per CDR3 protein. The table records 550,000 to 600,000 distinct CDR3 sequences, 17% of them present only once. The sequenced material came from PBMCs or a T cell subset sorted from them (not recorded which). The receptors come from an adult woman who had mild COVID-19 (a few samples of this study predate the infection). Cell type and time point are not known.

The gene calls are TRBV20-1 and TRBJ1-2; D perhaps matches TRBD1 (6 bases). CDR3 length equals 12 residues. The V end was cut by 5 bases, the J end by 3 bases, with 10 bases between. Looked up from germline, CDR1 is DFQATT and CDR2 is SNEGSKA (reference sequence). The CDR3 reads CSAYREDYGYTF. As DNA, the CDR3 is TGCAGTGCTTACAGGGAAGACTATGGCTACACCTTC.

This sequence joins TRBV12-3 or TRBV12-4 and TRBJ2-7, with 8 positions matching TRBD2. The CDR3 runs 15 residues. The ends lost 2 bases at V and 3 bases at J; junction bases unmatched: 6. This CDR3 reads CASSLNKRGLYEQYF. In DNA form, the CDR3 reads TGTGCCAGCAGTTTAAACAAGCGGGGGCTCTACGAGCAGTACTTC.

The J gene is TRBJ2-5, the V gene TRBV12-3 or TRBV12-4; 8 bases fit TRBD2. The ends lost 1 base at V and 4 bases at J; junction bases unmatched: 2. This CDR3 spans 14 amino acids. The CDR3 DNA is TGTGCCAGCAGTTTAGTAGCGGGGCCAGAGACCCAGTACTTC. It yields the protein CASSLVAGPETQYF.

This clonotype has just a few counts. This chain uses TRBV7-2 with TRBJ2-7; D may correspond to TRBD1 or TRBD2 (5 bases each). CDR3 length: 14 amino acids. V dropped 5 bases and J dropped 6 bases, with 17 bases sitting between them. CDR1 and CDR2 from the germline V gene are SGHTA and FQGNSA. CDR3 sequence (DNA): TGTGCCAGCAGCAACCGGGACCCGGCTGGCGAGCAGTACTTC. Its protein product is CASSNRDPAGEQYF.

This sequence joins TRBV29-1 and TRBJ1-1, with D possibly matching TRBD1 (5 bases). Germline V gene data show CDR1 as SQVTM and CDR2 as ANQGSEA. V gave up 7 bases and J gave up 4 bases, with 22 bases separating them. This CDR3 comprises 15 residues. CDR3 loop: CSAHGGLAEFTEAFF. In DNA form, the CDR3 reads TGCAGCGCTCACGGGGGGTTAGCTGAATTCACTGAAGCTTTCTTT.

This clonotype turned up a few times. This chain uses TRBV6-5 with TRBJ2-3; tentatively, D is TRBD1 or TRBD2 (5 bases each). Trimming removed 0 bases from V and 5 bases from J, with 24 bases in between. The CDR3 is 19 amino acids. Germline-derived CDR1 and CDR2 are MNHEY and SVGAGI. CDR3 region: CASSYSLGISGERGDTQYF. The CDR3 DNA reads TGTGCCAGCAGTTACTCGCTGGGAATCAGTGGGGAGAGGGGAGATACGCAGTATTTT.

The chain recombines TRBV12-3 or TRBV12-4 with TRBJ2-7, with D possibly matching TRBD2 (5 bases). This CDR3 has 13 residues. V lost 6 bases to trimming and J lost 3 bases, with 12 bases between them. The CDR3 region is CASRGEIYYEQYF. The CDR3 nucleotides read TGTGCCAGCAGGGGAGAAATCTACTACGAGCAGTACTTC.

The V and J genes are TRBV9 and TRBJ1-1; D is unresolved. CDR3 length: 12 amino acids. The germline V gene has CDR1 SGDLS and CDR2 YYNGEE. Between the trimmed V and J ends, which lost 4 bases and 8 bases, there was a span of 12 bases. The CDR3 bases are TGTGCCAGCAGCTTTCCACCAGACGAAGCTTTCTTT. The encoded protein is CASSFPPDEAFF.

This clonotype turned up a few times. V usage is TRBV10-3 and J usage is TRBJ2-2; 9 positions agree with TRBD1. V gave up 7 bases and J gave up 5 bases; unmatched junction bases: 11. The CDR3 runs 16 residues. CDR1 and CDR2 (germline): ENHRY, SYGVKD. Here the CDR3 reads CAITSPGTGSTGELFF. The CDR3 DNA follows: TGTGCCATCACCTCCCCCGGGACAGGGTCGACCGGGGAGCTGTTTTTT.

This clonotype was counted only a few times. The chain combines TRBV24-1 with TRBJ2-1, with 10 bases identical to TRBD1. The CDR3 is made up of 15 amino acids. J was trimmed by 5 bases and V by 9 bases; bases with no gene match: 9. Germline CDR1 and CDR2: KGHDR and SFDVKD. The CDR3 nucleotides read TGTGCCACCGGCGGTAGGACAGGGGGAAACAATGAGCAGTTCTTC. Encoded protein: CATGGRTGGNNEQFF.

Points on this clonotype: A read error may explain this, as a much larger clone is one base away. The CDR3 DNA is TGCGCCAGCAGCACCGGGACAGACTATGGCTACACCTTC. Its translation is CASSTGTDYGYTF. The V gene is TRBV5-1, the J gene TRBJ1-2; 7 bases fit TRBD1. This CDR3 comprises 13 residues. Germline CDR1 SGHRS, CDR2 YFSETQ. The junction had 3 bases not matched to a gene; V was cut back by 4 bases and J by 3 bases.

This clonotype has a handful of counts. The CDR3 bases are TGTGCCAGCAGTAGAACAGGGGCCACAGATACGCAGTATTTT. This sequence encodes CASSRTGATDTQYF. This chain links TRBV7-7 with TRBJ2-3; 7 bases fit TRBD1. V lost 6 bases to trimming and J lost 2 bases; unmatched junction nucleotides: 5. This CDR3 contains 14 residues. CDR1 SSHAT and CDR2 FNYEAQ come from the germline V gene (reference sequence).

The gene calls are TRBV18 and TRBJ2-3; TRBD1 matches at 7 bases. The J segment lost 1 base and the V segment lost 1 base, leaving 8 bases of the junction unmatched. Germline CDR1 and CDR2: KGHSH and LQKENI. CDR3 length equals 17 residues. The CDR3 DNA sequence: TGTGCCAGCTCACCACTGGTAGGGGGCGATCGCACAGATACGCAGTATTTT. The encoded protein is CASSPLVGGDRTDTQYF.

This clonotype has only a few counts. The V call is TRBV3-1, the J call TRBJ1-3; no firm D call. The V end lost 4 bases, the J end lost 0 bases, and 10 bases lay between the germline ends. Germline values: CDR1 LGHDT, CDR2 YNNKEL (reference sequence). The CDR3 extends over 15 amino acids. The CDR3 here is CASSRRESSGNTIYF. For the CDR3, the DNA is TGTGCCAGCAGCCGACGGGAGAGCTCTGGAAACACCATATATTTT. Combining the CDR3 with reference TRBV3-1 and TRBJ1-3 gives the whole variable domain DTAVSQTPKYLVTQMGNDKSIKCEQNLGHDTMYWYKQDSKKFLKIMFSYNNKELIINETVPNRFSPKSPDKAHLNLHINSLELGDSAVYFCASSRRESSGNTIYFGEGSWLTVV.

This clonotype showed up just a few times. The chain uses TRBV7-3 and TRBJ2-3; 7 nucleotides match TRBD2. V dropped 5 bases and J dropped 2; count of bases not matched to a gene: 7. CDR1 SGHTA and CDR2 FQGTGA come from the germline V gene. The CDR3 spans 15 residues. DNA of the CDR3: TGTGCCAGCAGCCGAAGCGGGGAGTACACAGATACGCAGTATTTT. It codes for CASSRSGEYTDTQYF.

The rearrangement joins TRBV7-2 to TRBJ2-3; D may be TRBD1 or TRBD2 (5 bases each). Germline V gene data show CDR1 as SGHTA and CDR2 as FQGNSA. The V gene lost 0 bases and the J gene lost 5 bases, with 12 bases spanning the gap. CDR3 length equals 15 residues. Here the CDR3 reads CASSLAGDGEDTQYF. CDR3 nucleotides: TGTGCCAGCAGCTTAGCGGGGGACGGGGAAGATACGCAGTATTTT. The full variable domain, in which reference TRBV7-2 and TRBJ2-3 provide the parts outside the CDR3, is GAGVSQSPSNKVTEKGKDVELRCDPISGHTALYWYRQSLGQGLEFLIYFQGNSAPDKSGLPSDRFSAERTGGSVSTLTIQRTQQEDSAVYLCASSLAGDGEDTQYFGPGTRLTVL.

In its sample, this clonotype was seen a few times. The chain couples TRBV7-3 to TRBJ2-3; 7 bases line up with TRBD2. Germline V gene data show CDR1 as SGHTA and CDR2 as FQGTGA. The J segment lost 6 bases and the V segment lost 2 bases, leaving 5 bases of the junction unmatched. The CDR3 length is 14 residues. This CDR3 is CASSLGSSGDTQYF. Here the CDR3 DNA reads TGTGCCAGCAGCTTAGGCAGTAGCGGGGATACGCAGTATTTT. Drawing the rest from reference TRBV7-3 and TRBJ2-3, the complete variable domain is GAGVSQTPSNKVTEKGKYVELRCDPISGHTALYWYRQSLGQGPEFLIYFQGTGAADDSGLPNDRFFAVRPEGSVSTLKIQRTERGDSAVYLCASSLGSSGDTQYFGPGTRLTVL.

The chain has TRBV2 and TRBJ2-3; 7 bases are a match to TRBD2. CDR1 and CDR2 from the germline V gene are SNHLY and FYNNEI. V trimming: 4 bases; J trimming: 0 bases; junction bases outside the gene matches: 10. The CDR3 is made up of 17 amino acids. The CDR3 DNA follows: TGTGCCAGCAGTGCATGGGGACTATCCCCTAGCACAGATACGCAGTATTTT. Protein product: CASSAWGLSPSTDTQYF. Drawing the rest from reference TRBV2 and TRBJ2-3, the complete variable domain is EPEVTQTPSHQVTQMGQEVILRCVPISNHLYFYWYRQILGQKVEFLVSFYNNEISEKSEIFDDQFSVERPDGSNFTLKIRSTKLEDSAMYFCASSAWGLSPSTDTQYFGPGTRLTVL.

This clonotype was recorded many times. J is TRBJ2-7 and V is TRBV12-3 or TRBV12-4; D uncertain. The V and J ends lost 3 bases and 2 bases respectively, with 5 bases between them. The CDR3 is made up of 12 amino acids. The CDR3: CASSFSTYEQYF. CDR3 nucleotides: TGTGCCAGCAGTTTTAGTACCTACGAGCAGTACTTC.

This rearrangement joins TRBV29-1 to TRBJ2-1, with a tentative D call TRBD1 (5 bases). V lost 7 bases and J lost 7, with 17 bases in between. The CDR3 is made up of 13 amino acids. CDR1 and CDR2 from the germline V gene are SQVTM and ANQGSEA. CDR3 sequence (DNA): TGCAGCGGAGGAAGGCAGGGTATGAATGAGCAGTTCTTC. It is translated as CSGGRQGMNEQFF.

In this sample, this clonotype turned up a few times. The rearrangement links TRBV30 to TRBJ2-7; D gene ambiguous. V lost 3 bases, J lost 0 bases, and 12 bases lay in between. CDR3 length: 14 amino acids. CDR1 and CDR2 from the germline V gene are GTSNPN and SVGIG (reference sequence). CDR3 protein: CAWREDISSYEQYF. The CDR3 coding sequence is TGTGCCTGGAGGGAAGACATTAGCTCCTACGAGCAGTACTTC.

The table lists this clonotype with a few counts. As DNA, the CDR3 is TGTGCCATCAGTGTGAACATCCAACAACTAGCGGGGGGGCAGGGGACCCAGTACTTC. Encoded protein: CAISVNIQQLAGGQGTQYF. V usage is TRBV10-3 and J usage is TRBJ2-5, with 13 bases that match TRBD2. Trimming cost V 4 bases and J 7 bases; bases outside gene matches: 18. The length of the CDR3 is 19 residues. Germline V CDR1 and CDR2: ENHRY, SYGVKD.

This clonotype was seen a few times. This chain links TRBV6-2 or TRBV6-3 with TRBJ2-5; 9 bases match TRBD2. Germline CDR1 and CDR2: MNHEY and SVGEGT. Trimming removed 5 bases from V and 1 base from J; junction bases left unmatched: 11. The CDR3 runs to 17 residues. DNA for the CDR3: TGTGCCAGCAGTCAAGGGGGGCTAGCGGGAACCCAAGAGACCCAGTACTTC. Encoded protein: CASSQGGLAGTQETQYF.

This clonotype was picked up a small number of times. The rearrangement joins TRBV12-3 or TRBV12-4 to TRBJ2-2, with D possibly being TRBD1 or TRBD2 (5 bases each). With 2 bases removed from V and 6 bases from J, the gap between germline ends came to 13 bases. The CDR3 covers 15 residues. The CDR3 DNA reads as TGTGCCAGCAGTTTAAATGGGGGAGTATCCGGGGAGCTGTTTTTT. Translated: CASSLNGGVSGELFF.

This clonotype has more than one count but fewer than ten. V is TRBV7-9 and J is TRBJ2-7; 10 bases agree with TRBD1. The CDR3 totals 15 residues. Per the germline V gene, CDR1 is SEHNR and CDR2 is FQNEAQ (reference sequence). J gave up 5 bases and V 4 bases, and 8 bases lay outside the gene matches. The DNA of the CDR3 is TGTGCCAGCAGCTCGCCCGGGACAGGGGACCACGAGCAGTACTTC. Its translation: CASSSPGTGDHEQYF.

The J gene is TRBJ1-2, the V gene TRBV29-1, with D maybe TRBD1 (6 bases). V lost 6 bases and J lost 8, with 22 bases in between. The CDR3 loop spans 14 amino acids. The germline gives CDR1 SQVTM, CDR2 ANQGSEA. The CDR3 DNA is TGCAGCGTGGGGGGGATTGGGGGCCGGCTCGGCTACACCTTC. This gives the protein CSVGGIGGRLGYTF.

The chain employs TRBV7-9 and TRBJ1-4; D is unresolved. V was clipped by 4 bases and J by 5 bases, with 8 bases between them. The CDR3 consists of 13 residues. CDR1 and CDR2 (germline): SEHNR, FQNEAQ (reference sequence). Here the CDR3 DNA reads TGTGCCAGCAGCTCCTCCCAGAATGAAAAACTGTTTTTT. Its protein is CASSSSQNEKLFF.